Listed below are T cell receptor beta chains from one sample, sequenced in a study of blood T cell repertoires in COVID-19. The table came from immunoSEQ multiplex PCR; TCRdb's copy has only in-frame clones and leaves some out. This sample has around 140,000 clones; 86% occur once, and the top ten carry 7% to 10%. Sequencing used peripheral blood. These receptors were taken from a woman aged 60-70 years with acute or convalescent COVID-19. Both conserved end residues are part of each CDR3. The D gene is left open where the match is weak. The size of a clone is reported for some rows only, either as once, few or many, or as a class for expanded clones.

cdr3_aa	cdr3_nt	d_call	clone_size	v_call	j_call
CASSQDRGIYGYTF	TGTGCCAGCAGCCAAGATCGCGGAATCTATGGCTACACCTTC	-	-	TRBV3-1/TRBV3-2	TRBJ1-2
CASSLAQGVEQFF	TGTGCCAGCAGTTTAGCCCAGGGGGTTGAGCAGTTCTTC	TRBD1	-	TRBV12-3/TRBV12-4	TRBJ2-1
CASRFRQGAAPGSYNEQFF	TGTGCCAGTAGGTTTCGGCAGGGGGCAGCCCCCGGCTCCTACAATGAGCAGTTCTTC	TRBD1	-	TRBV19	TRBJ2-1
CSVEVKDRANYEQYF	TGCAGCGTTGAAGTGAAGGACAGGGCAAACTACGAGCAGTACTTC	TRBD1	-	TRBV29-1	TRBJ2-7
CASTLYRGLNTEAFF	TGTGCCAGCACCCTTTACAGGGGACTTAACACTGAAGCTTTCTTT	TRBD1	-	TRBV28	TRBJ1-1
CASSAYSYEQYF	TGTGCCAGCAGCGCCTACAGTTACGAGCAGTACTTC	-	-	TRBV11-3	TRBJ2-7
CASSSREGAGNTIYF	TGTGCCAGCAGCTCACGAGAAGGGGCTGGAAACACCATATATTTT	-	-	TRBV7-8	TRBJ1-3
CASSSQGHIEETQYF	TGTGCCAGCAGCTCCCAAGGACATATCGAAGAGACCCAGTACTTC	-	-	TRBV11-2	TRBJ2-5
CASSLGTGVSGELFF	TGTGCCAGCAGCTTAGGGACAGGGGTCTCCGGGGAGCTGTTTTTT	TRBD1	-	TRBV11-3	TRBJ2-2
CASSLQGRSTGELFF	TGTGCCAGCAGTCTACAGGGACGGTCCACCGGGGAGCTGTTTTTT	-	-	TRBV6-5	TRBJ2-2
CASSFRTSGGAGETQYF	TGTGCCAGCAGCTTTAGGACTAGCGGGGGGGCCGGAGAGACCCAGTACTTC	TRBD2	-	TRBV7-9	TRBJ2-5
CASTPWGDEGTEAFF	TGTGCCAGCACTCCATGGGGGGATGAGGGCACTGAAGCTTTCTTT	-	-	TRBV2	TRBJ1-1
CASSLVGLRQETQYF	TGTGCCAGCAGCTTAGTTGGACTCAGACAAGAGACCCAGTACTTC	-	-	TRBV11-2	TRBJ2-5
CASSLLTGSTGELFF	TGTGCCAGCAGCTTGCTCACAGGGTCCACCGGGGAGCTGTTTTTT	-	-	TRBV9	TRBJ2-2
CASSPGLAGGHSYNEQFF	TGTGCCAGCAGTCCCGGACTAGCGGGGGGCCATTCCTACAATGAGCAGTTCTTC	TRBD2	-	TRBV4-2	TRBJ2-1
CASSMNPGKTQYF	TGCGCCAGCAGCATGAATCCAGGGAAGACCCAGTACTTC	-	-	TRBV5-1	TRBJ2-5
CASSSGARGSREQYF	TGTGCCAGCAGTTCTGGGGCACGGGGGTCTAGAGAGCAGTACTTC	-	many	TRBV27	TRBJ2-7
CASSYRDRGSPLHF	TGTGCCAGCAGTTACAGGGACAGGGGCTCACCCCTCCACTTT	TRBD1	once	TRBV6-5	TRBJ1-6
CASSSPPGVTGELFF	TGTGCCAGCAGTTCCCCCCCGGGTGTCACCGGGGAGCTGTTTTTT	-	few	TRBV28	TRBJ2-2
CASSFSGVGNQPQHF	TGTGCCAGCAGCTTTTCAGGGGTGGGCAATCAGCCCCAGCATTTT	-	once	TRBV7-2	TRBJ1-5